This T cell receptor beta chain was sequenced for a study of identical twins. There are many counts of this clonotype. Antigen specificity is unknown. Study-level results: Researchers caution that invariant MAIT and iNKT cells could partly confound zero-insertion analyses. Fewer insertions characterized abundant cord blood beta clonotypes, whereas memory repertoires showed none. Twin-shared out-of-frame alpha sequences were enriched for low generation probability.

Template switching added a universal primer binding site, and final cDNA carried unique molecular identifiers. TCRdb re-called the 5' RACE reads with MiXCR, one entry per CDR3 protein. The table records about 100,000 distinct CDR3 sequences, 5.5% to 7% of them present only once. Trimming at V came to 6 bases and at J to 3 bases, leaving 3 bases not matched to a gene. Looked up from germline, CDR1 is MNHNY and CDR2 is SVGAGI (reference sequence). The CDR3 sequence is 14 residues long. V and J are TRBV6-6 and TRBJ2-2; TRBD1 aligns across 8 bases. The sample comprised memory T cells sorted from blood. The clonotype comes from a woman between 50 and 59 years old in good health. The chain's CDR3 is CASSQTGDTGELFF. In DNA, the CDR3 is TGTGCCAGCAGCCAGACAGGGGACACCGGGGAGCTGTTTTTT.